This is a list of T cell receptor beta chains from one sample in a study of cytomegalovirus exposure and HLA in healthy donors. Generated by immunoSEQ multiplex PCR, the TCRdb table keeps only in-frame clones and is missing some. The table has fewer than 150,000 clones, approximately 84% seen once; the top ten hold roughly 27%. The sequencing sample was made of PBMCs. The receptors come from a man between 25 and 39 years old in good health and CMV-seropositive. Both conserved end residues are part of each CDR3. The D gene is left open where the match is weak. Some rows have no size entry. The others give once, few or many, or a class for an expanded clone.

d_gene | j_gene | abundance | v_gene | CDR3aa | CDR3nt
NA | TRBJ2-3 | NA | TRBV9 | CASSVDLFTDTQYF | TGTGCCAGCAGCGTAGACCTATTCACAGATACGCAGTATTTT
NA | TRBJ2-7 | NA | TRBV4-3 | CASSQALGSPSSYEQYF | TGCGCCAGCAGCCAGGCTCTGGGCTCTCCGAGCTCCTACGAGCAGTACTTC
TRBD1 | TRBJ1-2 | NA | TRBV5-4 | CASSLDRGREGYTF | TGTGCCAGCAGCTTGGACAGGGGGAGAGAAGGCTACACCTTC
NA | TRBJ2-3 | NA | TRBV6-1 | CASSASTHQSTDTQYF | TGTGCCAGCAGTGCCTCTACCCACCAATCCACAGATACGCAGTATTTT
TRBD2 | TRBJ2-3 | NA | TRBV7-2 | CASSRIAGVGTDTQYF | TGTGCCAGCAGCCGGATAGCGGGGGTGGGCACAGATACGCAGTATTTT
TRBD1 | TRBJ2-7 | NA | TRBV7-8 | CASSLMTRTGGYEQYF | TGTGCCAGCAGCCTCATGACACGGACAGGTGGCTACGAGCAGTACTTC
NA | TRBJ1-3 | NA | TRBV5-6 | CASTAIGLSLSGNTIYF | TGTGCCAGCACCGCTATCGGACTCAGCCTCTCTGGAAACACCATATATTTT
TRBD1 | TRBJ1-5 | NA | TRBV5-1 | CASSLEGTANQPQHF | TGCGCCAGCAGCTTGGAAGGGACAGCCAATCAGCCCCAGCATTTT
TRBD1 | TRBJ2-7 | NA | TRBV5-6 | CASSWGTGRDEQYF | TGTGCCAGCAGCTGGGGGACAGGGAGGGACGAGCAGTACTTC
TRBD1 | TRBJ1-1 | NA | TRBV2 | CASSEDRLYTEAFF | TGTGCCAGCAGTGAGGACAGGTTGTACACTGAAGCTTTCTTT
TRBD1 | TRBJ1-2 | NA | TRBV7-2 | CASSPQTGPYGYTF | TGTGCCAGCAGCCCCCAGACAGGGCCCTATGGCTACACCTTC
NA | TRBJ1-2 | NA | TRBV9 | CASSVTPNRGGYTF | TGTGCCAGCAGCGTAACACCAAATCGGGGTGGCTACACCTTC
TRBD1 | TRBJ1-1 | NA | TRBV7-9 | CASSRLGQGNTEAFF | TGTGCCAGCAGCCGGTTGGGACAGGGAAACACTGAAGCTTTCTTT
TRBD2 | TRBJ2-3 | NA | TRBV9 | CASSVDTSGRSTDTQYF | TGTGCCAGCAGCGTAGACACTAGCGGGAGATCCACAGATACGCAGTATTTT
NA | TRBJ1-1 | NA | TRBV5-4 | CASSAQMNTEAFF | TGTGCCAGCAGCGCACAGATGAACACTGAAGCTTTCTTT
NA | TRBJ1-2 | NA | TRBV30 | CAWSLQNANYGYTF | TGTGCCTGGAGCCTTCAGAACGCTAACTATGGCTACACCTTC
TRBD2 | TRBJ2-5 | NA | TRBV5-1 | CASSQGLAGAETQYF | TGCGCCAGCAGCCAAGGACTAGCGGGAGCAGAGACCCAGTACTTC
NA | TRBJ2-5 | NA | TRBV5-5 | CASSFGRVETQYF | TGTGCCAGCAGCTTTGGCAGGGTTGAGACCCAGTACTTC
NA | TRBJ2-7 | NA | TRBV4-1 | CASSQSGEQYF | TGCGCCAGCAGCCAGTCCGGGGAGCAGTACTTC
NA | TRBJ2-7 | NA | TRBV7-2 | CASSLVGSVTTYEQYF | TGTGCCAGCAGCTTAGTAGGTAGCGTAACTACCTACGAGCAGTACTTC
NA | TRBJ1-2 | NA | TRBV5-4 | CASSLGAGKRYGYTF | TGTGCCAGCAGCCTGGGGGCGGGGAAGAGATATGGCTACACCTTC
NA | TRBJ1-1 | NA | TRBV7-2 | CASSLGGSLNTEAFF | TGTGCCAGCAGCTTAGGAGGGTCACTGAACACTGAAGCTTTCTTT
NA | TRBJ1-2 | NA | TRBV6-5 | CASSYGGGNYGYTF | TGTGCCAGCAGTTACGGGGGGGGTAACTATGGCTACACCTTC
NA | TRBJ2-7 | NA | TRBV2 | CASSPRQNSYEQYF | TGTGCCAGCAGCCCTCGACAGAACTCCTACGAGCAGTACTTC
NA | TRBJ1-4 | NA | TRBV29-1 | CSVELVGSEKLFF | TGCAGCGTTGAGTTGGTAGGGAGTGAAAAACTGTTTTTT
NA | TRBJ1-2 | NA | TRBV7-2 | CASSFFVSGVGAYGYTF | TGTGCCAGCAGCTTCTTCGTGTCGGGGGTTGGGGCCTATGGCTACACCTTC
NA | TRBJ1-6 | few | TRBV7-9 | CASSGIGADSPLHF | TGTGCCAGCAGCGGAATAGGGGCTGATTCACCCCTCCACTTT
NA | TRBJ2-7 | few | TRBV7-2 | CASSLEDSYEQYF | TGTGCCAGCAGCTTAGAGGACAGCTACGAGCAGTACTTC
TRBD2 | TRBJ2-5 | NA | TRBV7-3 | CASSSTAGGPETQYF | TGTGCCAGCAGCTCAACAGCGGGAGGGCCGGAGACCCAGTACTTC
NA | TRBJ2-2 | NA | TRBV2 | CASSALSISNTGELFF | TGTGCCAGCAGTGCCCTGAGTATCTCGAACACCGGGGAGCTGTTTTTT
NA | TRBJ1-4 | many | TRBV4-1 | CASSQIAARDSTNEKLFF | TGCGCCAGCAGCCAAATTGCGGCCCGGGACTCAACTAATGAAAAACTGTTTTTT
TRBD1 | TRBJ1-2 | NA | TRBV5-1 | CASSLFPPGDRGTSGYTF | TGCGCCAGCAGCTTGTTCCCCCCCGGGGACAGGGGAACGAGCGGCTACACCTTC
TRBD1 | TRBJ2-5 | once | TRBV9 | CASSVGGTGAETQYF | TGTGCCAGCAGCGTAGGAGGTACAGGGGCAGAGACCCAGTACTTC
NA | TRBJ1-1 | NA | TRBV5-4 | CASSFGVRTNTEAFF | TGTGCCAGCAGCTTCGGGGTCCGGACGAACACTGAAGCTTTCTTT
TRBD1 | TRBJ2-7 | once | TRBV18 | CASSPLDRGIYEQYF | TGTGCCAGCTCACCCCTCGACAGGGGCATCTACGAGCAGTACTTC
NA | TRBJ1-5 | NA | TRBV27 | CASSFWGEGQPQHF | TGTGCCAGCAGTTTTTGGGGGGAGGGTCAGCCCCAGCATTTT
NA | TRBJ2-3 | NA | TRBV2 | CASSVSRSADTQYF | TGTGCCAGCAGTGTTTCGCGGTCCGCAGATACGCAGTATTTT
NA | TRBJ1-2 | NA | TRBV6-5 | CASSSGSAVGYTF | TGTGCCAGCAGTTCCGGGAGTGCAGTTGGCTACACCTTC
NA | TRBJ2-7 | NA | TRBV7-2 | CASSLTTGSYEQYF | TGTGCCAGCAGCCTAACGACGGGCTCCTACGAGCAGTACTTC
TRBD2 | TRBJ2-3 | NA | TRBV9 | CASSVGTSGRRSTDTQYF | TGTGCCAGCAGCGTCGGGACTAGCGGGAGGCGAAGCACAGATACGCAGTATTTT
TRBD2 | TRBJ2-7 | NA | TRBV5-1 | CASSLAGLAVYHEQYF | TGCGCCAGCAGCTTGGCCGGACTAGCGGTATACCACGAGCAGTACTTC
NA | TRBJ2-5 | NA | TRBV7-2 | CASSLSQTQYF | TGTGCCAGCAGCTTGAGCCAGACCCAGTACTTC
NA | TRBJ1-1 | NA | TRBV25-1 | CASSGGKRSEAFF | TGTGCCAGCTCAGGAGGGAAGAGGTCTGAAGCTTTCTTT
TRBD2 | TRBJ2-3 | once | TRBV9 | CASSVDGRALDTQYF | TGTGCCAGCAGCGTCGACGGGAGGGCCTTAGATACGCAGTATTTT
NA | TRBJ2-1 | NA | TRBV7-3 | CASSFTGDHNEQFF | TGTGCCAGCAGCTTCACGGGGGACCACAATGAGCAGTTCTTC
TRBD1 | TRBJ1-1 | once | TRBV7-3 | CASSLNRGNTEAFF | TGTGCCAGCAGCTTAAACAGGGGGAACACTGAAGCTTTCTTT
NA | TRBJ1-5 | NA | TRBV5-4 | CASSLAGGQPQHF | TGTGCCAGCAGCTTGGCAGGAGGACAGCCCCAGCATTTT
NA | TRBJ2-1 | NA | TRBV27 | CASSLSTGGEQFF | TGTGCCAGCAGTTTATCGACGGGGGGCGAGCAGTTCTTC
TRBD1 | TRBJ2-7 | NA | TRBV4-3 | CASSQGQGAGEQYF | TGCGCCAGCAGCCAAGGACAGGGGGCGGGAGAGCAGTACTTC
NA | TRBJ2-7 | NA | TRBV7-8 | CASSLLEVAYEQYF | TGTGCCAGCAGCTTACTAGAGGTGGCGTACGAGCAGTACTTC
NA | TRBJ1-2 | NA | TRBV19 | CASSIGYGYTF | TGTGCCAGTAGTATCGGTTATGGCTACACCTTC
TRBD2 | TRBJ2-7 | NA | TRBV6-6 | CASSSQGLAGPYEQYF | TGTGCCAGCAGTTCCCAGGGACTAGCGGGTCCCTACGAGCAGTACTTC
NA | TRBJ2-1 | medium-sized | TRBV6-4 | CASSEEGGNPYNEQFF | TGTGCCAGCAGTGAGGAAGGGGGTAACCCCTACAATGAGCAGTTCTTC
NA | TRBJ1-2 | few | TRBV25-1 | CASSDPGYGYTF | TGTGCCAGCAGTGACCCAGGGTATGGCTACACCTTC
NA | TRBJ1-5 | few | TRBV6-5 | CASRGDEAQHF | TGTGCCAGCAGGGGAGACGAGGCCCAGCATTTT
NA | TRBJ1-4 | NA | TRBV5-1 | CASSPRGHPGVATNEKLFF | TGCGCCAGCAGCCCCCGCGGCCATCCAGGGGTTGCAACTAATGAAAAACTGTTTTTT
TRBD2 | TRBJ2-2 | NA | TRBV10-2 | CATLGGAGGPNTGELFF | TGCGCCACCTTGGGGGGAGCGGGGGGACCGAACACCGGGGAGCTGTTTTTT
NA | TRBJ2-1 | NA | TRBV5-1 | CASSLGATAYNEQFF | TGCGCCAGCAGCTTGGGAGCGACTGCCTACAATGAGCAGTTCTTC
NA | TRBJ2-5 | NA | TRBV7-2 | CASSLKQAARDMTQYF | TGTGCCAGCAGCTTAAAGCAAGCAGCTCGGGATATGACCCAGTACTTC
NA | TRBJ1-1 | NA | TRBV6-6 | CASSYGYTEAFF | TGTGCCAGCAGTTACGGCTACACTGAAGCTTTCTTT